The subject of this entry is one TCR beta chain. Repertoires were generated with immunoSEQ multiplex PCR, while TCRdb's copy carries only in-frame clones and drops some. Of fewer than 40,000 clones listed, approximately 90% were seen once; the top ten hold around 0.4%. The CDR3 contains 13 residues. Deletions cut 4 bases from V and 0 bases from J, with 7 bases between. In germline, CDR1 is SGHRS, CDR2 YFSETQ. These data are taken from a study of T cell changes during pregnancy in multiple sclerosis. Sequenced material: CD4+ T cells from peripheral blood mononuclear cells, taken in the second trimester of pregnancy. The TCR comes from a female donor with multiple sclerosis, enrolled in a pregnancy study. The gene calls are TRBV5-1 and TRBJ1-1, with D possibly matching TRBD1 (5 bases). In DNA form, the CDR3 reads TGCGCCAGCAGCGAGACAGTGAACACTGAAGCTTTCTTT. Its translation: CASSETVNTEAFF.